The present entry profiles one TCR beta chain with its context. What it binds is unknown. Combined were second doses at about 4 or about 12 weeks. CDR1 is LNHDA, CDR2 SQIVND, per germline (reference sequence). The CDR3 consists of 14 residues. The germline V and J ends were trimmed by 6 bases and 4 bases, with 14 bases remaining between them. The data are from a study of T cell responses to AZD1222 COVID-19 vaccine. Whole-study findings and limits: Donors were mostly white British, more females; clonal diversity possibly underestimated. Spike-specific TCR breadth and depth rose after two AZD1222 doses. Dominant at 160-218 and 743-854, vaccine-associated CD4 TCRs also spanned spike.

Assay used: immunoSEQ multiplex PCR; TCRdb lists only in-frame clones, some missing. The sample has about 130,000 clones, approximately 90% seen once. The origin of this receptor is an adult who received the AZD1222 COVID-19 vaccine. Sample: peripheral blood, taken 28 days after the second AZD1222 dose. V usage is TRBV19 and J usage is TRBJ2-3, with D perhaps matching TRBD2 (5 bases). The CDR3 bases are TGTGCCAGTAGGATACTAGGTTTTCCAGATACGCAGTATTTT. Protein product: CASRILGFPDTQYF.